These T cell receptor beta chains were read from a single sample in a study of blood T cell repertoires in COVID-19. Using immunoSEQ multiplex PCR, the repertoire was profiled, and TCRdb retains in-frame clones only, with some absent. Of about 240,000 clones listed, approximately 85% were seen once; the top ten hold roughly 12%. Material for sequencing was peripheral blood. The receptors were sampled from a woman aged 55-75 years with active or convalescent COVID-19. Each CDR3 is given with its conserved first and last residue. D genes are given only for firm matches. A clone size is listed for some rows: how often the clone was seen (once, few, many), or a class if it is expanded.

-	TRBJ1-1	TRBV10-3	TRBD1	CAISVSPGQGYTEAFF	TGTGCCATCAGTGTATCCCCGGGACAGGGGTACACTGAAGCTTTCTTT
-	TRBJ2-7	TRBV5-1	TRBD2	CASSWAAGGYEQYF	TGCGCCAGCAGCTGGGCGGCGGGGGGTTACGAGCAGTACTTC
-	TRBJ1-6	TRBV7-9	-	CASSLELHGDSPLHF	TGTGCCAGCAGCTTAGAATTACACGGGGATTCACCCCTCCACTTT
-	TRBJ1-2	TRBV6-5	TRBD1	CASSYEGQGYGYTF	TGTGCCAGCAGTTACGAGGGACAGGGATATGGCTACACCTTC
-	TRBJ2-7	TRBV15	TRBD1	CATSVTGTYEQYF	TGTGCCACCAGTGTGACAGGGACCTACGAGCAGTACTTC
-	TRBJ2-1	TRBV5-1	TRBD2	CASSPGTSRNNEQFF	TGCGCCAGCAGCCCGGGGACTAGCCGAAACAATGAGCAGTTCTTC
-	TRBJ1-3	TRBV7-9	-	CASGPSGGNTIYF	TGTGCCAGCGGTCCATCAGGAGGAAACACCATATATTTT
-	TRBJ2-7	TRBV6-1	-	CASSEKVPGEQYF	TGTGCCAGCAGTGAAAAGGTCCCGGGGGAGCAGTACTTC
few	TRBJ1-1	TRBV5-6	TRBD1	CASSALGQGTEAFF	TGTGCCAGCAGCGCGCTCGGACAGGGAACTGAAGCTTTCTTT
-	TRBJ1-1	TRBV6-5	-	CASSSGVITEAFF	TGTGCCAGCAGTTCCGGGGTTATCACTGAAGCTTTCTTT
-	TRBJ2-3	TRBV3-1/TRBV3-2	-	CASSLRSGSEAQYF	TGTGCCAGCAGCCTACGATCAGGATCGGAAGCGCAGTATTTT
-	TRBJ1-3	TRBV5-4	TRBD1	CASSPRQGEGNTIYF	TGTGCCAGCAGCCCAAGACAGGGTGAGGGAAACACCATATATTTT
once	TRBJ1-3	TRBV5-6	TRBD1	CASSPGTGNNGNTIYF	TGTGCCAGCAGCCCAGGGACAGGGAACAATGGAAACACCATATATTTT
-	TRBJ1-2	TRBV29-1	-	CSVDSNYGYTF	TGCAGCGTTGACAGTAACTATGGCTACACCTTC
-	TRBJ2-7	TRBV29-1	TRBD2	CSVEDLAGTSYEQYF	TGCAGCGTTGAAGACTTAGCGGGGACCTCCTACGAGCAGTACTTC
-	TRBJ1-2	TRBV30	-	CAWSPTRGYGYTF	TGTGCCTGGAGTCCCACCAGGGGATATGGCTACACCTTC